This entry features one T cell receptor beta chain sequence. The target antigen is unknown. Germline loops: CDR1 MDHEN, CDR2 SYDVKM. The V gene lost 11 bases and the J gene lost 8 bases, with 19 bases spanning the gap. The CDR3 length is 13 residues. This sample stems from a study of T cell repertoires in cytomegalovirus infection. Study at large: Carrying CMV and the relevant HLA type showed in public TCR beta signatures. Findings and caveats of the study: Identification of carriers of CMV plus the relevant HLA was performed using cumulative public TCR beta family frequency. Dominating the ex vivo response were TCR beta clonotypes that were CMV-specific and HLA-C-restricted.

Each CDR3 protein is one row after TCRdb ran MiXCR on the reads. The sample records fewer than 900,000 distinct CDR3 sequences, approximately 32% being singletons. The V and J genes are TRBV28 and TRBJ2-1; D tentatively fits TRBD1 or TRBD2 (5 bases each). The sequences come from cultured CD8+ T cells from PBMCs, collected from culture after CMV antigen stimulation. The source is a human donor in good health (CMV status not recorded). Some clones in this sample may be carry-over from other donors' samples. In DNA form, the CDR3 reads TGTGCCGCCTCGGGGCGGGCAGTCGATGAGCAGTTCTTC. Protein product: CAASGRAVDEQFF.